Described below is a single T cell receptor (beta chain) sequence and its context. Its antigen target is currently unknown. Base qualities are missing; no much larger clone stands one base away. CD8 naive samples were CD45RO-negative cells positively selected for CCR7, giving a CD45RA+CCR7+ population that excluded TemRA cells. The donors were healthy, HIV-negative adults with no recently reported acute infections or vaccinations. Only Caucasian adults living in Nashville, Tennessee, USA were represented among the donors. Blood was collected by leukapheresis, and PBMCs were isolated by Ficoll-Histopaque density gradient centrifugation and then cryopreserved in liquid nitrogen vapor phase. Analytical flow cytometry was used to check the purity and quantity of each magnetically sorted T cell population. From each sorted fraction, genomic DNA was isolated and quantified by UV absorbance on a Nanodrop 2000c.

The sample belongs to a study of shared clonotypes between healthy human individuals (TCRdb year 2020). For the wider study: The cohort comprised two women and a few men aged 18 to 49 years. For each donor, CD4 naive and CD4 memory were each run on three plates, CD8 naive on two plates, and CD8 memory on one plate. To estimate repertoire size and how much clonotype sharing occurs between individuals, the study deeply sequenced the blood TCR repertoires of roughly 5 healthy adults. Libraries were prepared and TCR repertoires were sequenced by different laboratories using diverse techniques, in order to increase sequencing depth and limit assay-specific biases. Each donor's leukapheresis produced roughly between roughly 0.85 and 9 billion PBMCs.

Using the deep immunoSEQ assay, multiplex PCR amplified TCR CDR3 regions from genomic DNA. Extracted genomic DNA from each cell subset was distributed evenly across all wells of several immunoSEQ 96-well plates, and each plate was treated as a replicate. For sorted subsets, around 200 ng genomic DNA, equal to tens of thousands of T cell genomes, was loaded into each replicate PCR. Purified libraries were measured with a Qubit 3.0 fluorometer, size-checked on a Bioanalyzer 2100, and measured again with the KAPA Library Quantification kit. Each immunoSEQ 96-well plate was sequenced on its own single-read 150-cycle Illumina NextSeq 550 flow cell. As for the authors' bioinformatics: Because only junctional sequences without quality scores were contained in the immunoSEQ output, filtering matching that applied to full-length reads could not be performed. Sequences were annotated with PyIR, a Python wrapper for IgBLAST v1.9, and V/J genes and CDR3 were assigned using IMGT germline references. Any read was removed if the V/J assignment was weak (E-value above 1e-6), the CDR3 was missing, or the read contained stop codons, out-of-frame junctions, or ambiguous translated residues. V3J clonotypes were defined as sequences sharing an identical inferred V gene, J gene, and CDR3 amino acid sequence. Percentage overlap between repertoires was computed as shared unique clonotypes divided by the size of the smaller repertoire. Three approaches were used to assess repertoire richness: RTK rarefaction, the Chao1 estimator, and Recon v2.1 estimates of unobserved clonotypes. Generation probabilities were computed with OLGA for all TCRbeta clonotypes obtained by the gDNA method from four donors. What TCRdb holds here is the immuneACCESS table cut down to in-frame rearrangements. Part of the clones is not present; checked against another copy, under half of the missing clones reflect an unresolved V gene, and the others are unexplained. V and J calls and clone size are given by that table; D and trimming were obtained from the DNA. Here the sample has around 1.9 million clones; 85% to 95% occur a single time. 1.5% to 2% of the sample is taken by the ten largest.

The research as a whole found: Pairwise subsampling led to the expectation that sequencing depth would affect the degree of clonotype sharing among donors. Naive subsets generally had larger estimated clonotype richness than memory subsets. The genetic and exposure-history diversity represented was limited by the small number of donors. Sharing across four donors was observed for about 4.8% of naive CD4, under 4% of naive CD8, around 2.5% of memory CD4, and 0.4% of memory CD8 clonotypes. Only blood was sampled, and tissue TCR repertoires likely differ from those in blood. Higher generation probabilities were observed for clonotypes shared by all four sorted-subset donors than for non-shared clonotypes. Rarefaction of sorted-subset datasets indicated incomplete sequencing despite the large sequencing depth.

Trimming accounts for 6 bases at V and 4 bases at J, while the number of junction bases matched to no gene is 13. CDR1 is given as ENHRY and CDR2 as SYGVKD, both from the germline V gene. The CDR3 runs 16 residues from the cysteine to the phenylalanine. The read is trimmed to its CDR3 DNA, 48 bases read in frame from base 1. Sequencing used naive CD8+ T cells from PBMCs. This specimen's cell subset or site label, per the study, means: CD45RA+CCR7+. The V and J genes are TRBV10-3 and TRBJ1-2; 8 middle bases align to TRBD1. This clonotype was sampled from a man aged 18 to 30 in good health. Some clones in this sample may be carry-over from other donors' samples. The nucleotides read TGTGCCATCAGCGAACTACAGGGGGAAGTTTTCTATGGCTACACCTTC. Its protein product is CAISELQGEVFYGYTF.